This T cell receptor beta chain stems from a study of T-cell memory formation after mild COVID-19. The study, taken as a whole, reports: The main location of contracting CD4+ clones was CM and EM, and that of contracting CD8+ clones was EMRA.

Trimming removed 0 bases from V and 0 bases from J; junction bases left unmatched: 2. Germline V CDR1 and CDR2: SGHRS, YFSETQ. The CDR3 contains 16 residues. The sample holds a few counts of this clonotype. Its specificity is unknown. 5'RACE primed from the constant segment yielded TCR alpha and TCR beta cDNA libraries bearing sample barcodes and UMIs. TCRdb re-called the 5' RACE reads with MiXCR, one entry per CDR3 protein. The sample consists of about 340,000 distinct CDR3 sequences, about 20% of them appearing once. The receptor comes from a man between 18 and 29 years old who had mild COVID-19 (a few samples of this study predate the infection). Cell type and time point are not known. The chain uses TRBV5-1 and TRBJ1-4; 7 nucleotides line up with TRBD1. The sample comprised PBMCs or a T cell subset sorted from them (not recorded which). CDR3 nucleotides: TGCGCCAGCAGCTTGGCCGGGACAGCAACTAATGAAAAACTGTTTTTT. It is translated as CASSLAGTATNEKLFF.